This T cell receptor beta chain was captured in a study of shared clonotypes between healthy human individuals. Study-level results: The authors expected sequencing depth to affect clonotype sharing among donors.

The data were produced by immunoSEQ multiplex PCR, yet TCRdb's version contains in-frame clones alone and is incomplete. There are hundreds of thousands of clones in the sample; 90% to 97% occur only once, and about 0.064% lies in the top ten. Comments on this clone: Its cognate antigen is unknown.

This CDR3 is 16 amino acids long. Germline CDR1 SGHAT, CDR2 FQNNGV. V shed 1 base and J 3 bases; nucleotides not matched to a gene: 7. This sequence was found in a woman aged 25 to 45 in good health. The V call is TRBV11-2, the J call TRBJ2-7, with 9 bases matching TRBD2. The sequencing input was naive CD4+ T cells sorted from blood. Subset described: CD45RA+ positively selected. The CDR3 coding sequence is TGTGCCAGCAGCTTAGTTTCCGCGGGAGGGTTCTACGAGCAGTACTTC. This encodes CASSLVSAGGFYEQYF.